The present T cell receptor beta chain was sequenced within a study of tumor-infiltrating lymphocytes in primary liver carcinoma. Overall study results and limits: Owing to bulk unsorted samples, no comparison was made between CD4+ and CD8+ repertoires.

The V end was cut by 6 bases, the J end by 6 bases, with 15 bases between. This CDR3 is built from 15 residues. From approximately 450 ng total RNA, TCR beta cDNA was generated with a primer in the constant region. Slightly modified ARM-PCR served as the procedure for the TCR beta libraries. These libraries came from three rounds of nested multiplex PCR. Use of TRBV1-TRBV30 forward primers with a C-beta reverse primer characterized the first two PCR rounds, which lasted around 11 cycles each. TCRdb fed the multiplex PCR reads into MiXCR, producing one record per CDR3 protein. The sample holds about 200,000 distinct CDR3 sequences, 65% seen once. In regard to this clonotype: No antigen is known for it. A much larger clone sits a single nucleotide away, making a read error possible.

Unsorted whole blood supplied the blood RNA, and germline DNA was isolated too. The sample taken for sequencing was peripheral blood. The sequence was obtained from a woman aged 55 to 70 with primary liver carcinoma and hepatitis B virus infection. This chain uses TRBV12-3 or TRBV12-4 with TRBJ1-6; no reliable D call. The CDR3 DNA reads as TGTGCCAGCAGCTACGCCTGGACTGTTAATTCACCCCTCCACTTT. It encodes CASSYAWTVNSPLHF.